What follows are 9 T cell receptor beta chains derived from one specimen sequenced in a study of a mutant IDH1 vaccine in newly diagnosed glioma. Their antigen targets remain unknown. Profiled with immunoSEQ multiplex PCR; TCRdb holds only in-frame clones, not every one. The repertoire has about 56,000 clones, around 90% of them found once; the top ten carry about 4.6%. This sample's time point: week 5, during vaccination. One vaccine dose held 300 ug of mutant IDH1 20-mer peptide and came with topical imiquimod. The sequencing here drew on PBMCs, taken from a glioma patient whose treatment included an IDH1 peptide vaccine. The receptor set was obtained from a woman aged 40 to 50 with glioma.

The chain links TRBV6-1 to TRBJ2-1; D is unresolved. Germline V gene sequence: CDR1 MNHNS, CDR2 SASEGT. V was cut by 5 bases and J by 6 bases, with 11 bases left in between. CDR3 size: 13 residues. The CDR3 DNA sequence: TGTGCCAGCAGTCCCTTTGTGAGCAATGAGCAGTTCTTC. Encoded protein: CASSPFVSNEQFF.

The chain links TRBV16 to TRBJ1-5; unclear D gene. The CDR3 runs 15 residues. The germline gives CDR1 KGHSY, CDR2 FQNENV. Trimming removed 3 bases at V and 1 base at J, with 10 bases between. The CDR3 coding sequence is TGTGCCAGCAGCCAGGGGTTTGTGAGCAATCAGCCCCAGCATTTT. It is translated as CASSQGFVSNQPQHF.

The chain employs TRBV7-9 and TRBJ2-1; D is uncertain. The CDR3 runs 15 residues. V was trimmed by 2 bases and J by 2 bases, leaving 10 bases between them. The germline gives CDR1 SEHNR, CDR2 FQNEAQ (reference sequence). As DNA, the CDR3 is TGTGCCAGCAGCTTACCCAGCAAAGCCTACAATGAGCAGTTCTTC. Translating gives CASSLPSKAYNEQFF.

This clone appeared a few times. The genes are TRBV2 and TRBJ2-1; 7 nucleotides align to TRBD2. The CDR3 spans 14 residues. The V segment lost 11 bases and the J segment 4 bases; nucleotides outside the gene matches: 11. Per the germline V gene, CDR1 is SNHLY and CDR2 is FYNNEI. The DNA for the CDR3 is TGTGCCGCACGGATAGCGGGTTTATACAATGAGCAGTTCTTC. Its protein is CAARIAGLYNEQFF.

The rearrangement joins TRBV15 to TRBJ1-5; no clear D. The CDR3 sequence is 13 residues long. V gave up 0 bases and J gave up 6 bases, with 6 bases separating them. Germline CDR1 LNHNV, CDR2 YYDKDF (reference sequence). CDR3 residues: CATSRDKGQPQHF. The CDR3 nucleotides are TGTGCCACCAGCAGAGATAAGGGTCAGCCCCAGCATTTT.

This chain links TRBV6-5 with TRBJ2-7, with TRBD1 matching over 8 bases. Germline loops: CDR1 MNHEY, CDR2 SVGAGI. The CDR3 extends over 15 amino acids. V shed 0 bases, J shed 2 bases, and the junction held 3 bases outside the gene matches. CDR3 residues: CASSYSEQGAYEQYF. The CDR3 DNA reads TGTGCCAGCAGTTACTCGGAACAGGGGGCCTACGAGCAGTACTTC.

V and J are TRBV5-1 and TRBJ1-2; the D is unclear. The germline gives CDR1 SGHRS, CDR2 YFSETQ. Trimming cost V 4 bases and J 5 bases, with 15 bases left between them. The CDR3 consists of 14 residues. CDR3 sequence: CASSIDVTAYGYTF. The CDR3 bases are TGCGCCAGCAGCATTGATGTGACGGCTTATGGCTACACCTTC.

V usage is TRBV5-4 and J usage is TRBJ2-1, with 16 nucleotides matching TRBD2. The CDR3 spans 15 residues. J gave up 14 bases and V 2 bases, and 7 bases lay outside the gene matches. CDR1 SGHNT and CDR2 YYREEE come from the germline V gene (reference sequence). The CDR3 reads CASSLGTSGRAGEFF. The CDR3, as DNA: TGTGCCAGCAGCTTAGGGACTAGCGGGAGGGCCGGGGAGTTCTTC.

This clone occurred once. The CDR3 protein is CASSLAGGRETQYF. CDR3 nucleotides: TGTGCCAGCAGCTTAGCGGGGGGGCGTGAGACCCAGTACTTC. The chain recombines TRBV11-2 with TRBJ2-5; 8 bases line up with TRBD2. The CDR3 covers 14 residues. Germline values: CDR1 SGHAT, CDR2 FQNNGV. Trimming at V came to 1 base and at J to 5 bases, leaving 3 bases not matched to a gene.